One sample yielded the 2 T cell receptor beta chains listed below, sequenced in a study of response to subunit inactivated influenza vaccine. TCRdb analysed the RT-PCR reads with MiXCR anew, one entry per CDR3 protein. The sample records fewer than 200,000 distinct CDR3 sequences, around 9% being singletons. Sequences were derived from non-naive T cells sorted from PBMCs, sampled on the day of vaccination. These receptors originate from a man aged 45-60 years who received an inactivated influenza vaccine.

Concerning this clonotype: The germline gene is not matched at one end of the junction; a read error may be the cause. The V and J genes are TRBV5-6 and TRBJ2-4, with D possibly TRBD1 on 5 matching bases. The germline V gene encodes CDR1 SGHDT and CDR2 YYEEEE. The CDR3 sequence is 14 residues long. CDR3 sequence: CASSPRAGGNIQDF. CDR3 nucleotides: TGTGCCAGCAGCCCCAGGGCCGGTGGGAACATTCAGGACTTC.

The chain combines TRBV6-1 with TRBJ2-7; the match to TRBD1 covers 8 bases. The CDR3 sequence is 17 residues long. J gave up 0 bases and V 6 bases, and 13 bases lay outside the gene matches. From germline, CDR1 is MNHNS and CDR2 SASEGT. CDR3 in amino acids: CASSRTGQDNLSYEQYF. The CDR3 DNA sequence: TGTGCCAGCAGCCGCACGGGACAGGATAATCTCTCCTACGAGCAGTACTTC.